A selection of T cell receptor beta chains follows, all from one sample in a study of CD8+CD57+ T cells in acquired aplastic anemia. One entry per CDR3 protein, called by TCRdb with MiXCR from the reads. The repertoire has approximately 95,000 distinct CDR3 sequences, 65% to 70% of them found once; the top ten carry over 55%. The sequenced sample was sorted CD4+, CD8+, or CD8+CD57+ T cells (not recorded which) from PBMCs. The receptors here all came from a human donor with aplastic anemia. Each CDR3 is given with its conserved first and last residue. The D gene is left open where the match is weak. Clone size, where shown, is once, few, many, or a class for clones that have expanded.

size,V,D,J,CDR3,DNA
once,TRBV12-3/TRBV12-4,TRBD1,TRBJ1-2,CASSPSAGDSPYGYTF,TGTGCCAGCAGCCCCAGTGCAGGGGACAGTCCCTATGGCTACACCTTC
-,TRBV9,-,TRBJ1-1,CASSVAGEAFF,TGTGCCAGCAGCGTGGCTGGAGAAGCTTTCTTT
-,TRBV2,TRBD1,TRBJ1-1,CASSKQGALNTEAFF,TGTGCCAGCAGTAAACAGGGGGCCCTGAACACTGAAGCTTTCTTT
-,TRBV11-3,TRBD1,TRBJ2-7,CASSSQGTGSYEQYF,TGTGCCAGCAGCTCCCAGGGGACAGGCTCCTACGAGCAGTACTTC
once,TRBV24-1,-,TRBJ2-2,CATRDGQTNTGELFF,TGTGCCACCAGGGACGGACAGACGAACACCGGGGAGCTGTTTTTT
-,TRBV7-9,-,TRBJ2-7,CASSLEKAGF,TGTGCCAGCAGCTTGGAAAAGGCTGGGTTC
once,TRBV24-1,-,TRBJ1-2,CATRPRGNDGYTF,TGTGCCACCAGGCCAAGGGGAAATGATGGCTACACCTTC
few,TRBV10-3,TRBD1,TRBJ2-7,CAISSDRAGEQYF,TGTGCCATCAGCTCGGACAGGGCGGGTGAGCAGTACTTC
-,TRBV20-1,TRBD2,TRBJ2-1,CSARGTKGLAGDNEQFF,TGCAGTGCTAGAGGAACCAAGGGACTAGCGGGGGACAATGAGCAGTTCTTC
-,TRBV7-8,TRBD2,TRBJ2-7,CASRLAGNYEQYF,TGTGCCAGCAGGCTAGCGGGGAACTACGAGCAGTACTTC
-,TRBV15,-,TRBJ2-2,CATSIVRAGELFF,TGTGCCACCAGCATTGTCCGGGCCGGGGAGCTGTTTTTT
-,TRBV7-2,TRBD2,TRBJ2-1,CASSPRLAEDQFF,TGTGCCAGCAGCCCCAGACTAGCGGAGGACCAGTTCTTC
once,TRBV11-2,-,TRBJ2-3,CASSLDLAQGGDTQYF,TGTGCCAGCAGCTTAGATCTAGCCCAAGGGGGGGATACGCAGTATTTT
-,TRBV19,-,TRBJ1-2,CASSIRDTGGYTF,TGTGCCAGTAGTATCCGGGACACGGGTGGCTACACCTTC
-,TRBV2,-,TRBJ1-5,CASSEARANQPQHF,TGTGCCAGCAGTGAAGCAAGGGCCAATCAGCCCCAGCATTTT
-,TRBV10-3,TRBD1,TRBJ1-6,CANRGTGDNSPLHF,TGTGCCAATCGAGGGACAGGTGATAATTCACCCCTCCACTTT
-,TRBV2,-,TRBJ2-7,CAISESTRRSYEQYF,TGTGCCATCAGTGAGTCTACGCGCCGGAGCTACGAGCAGTACTTC